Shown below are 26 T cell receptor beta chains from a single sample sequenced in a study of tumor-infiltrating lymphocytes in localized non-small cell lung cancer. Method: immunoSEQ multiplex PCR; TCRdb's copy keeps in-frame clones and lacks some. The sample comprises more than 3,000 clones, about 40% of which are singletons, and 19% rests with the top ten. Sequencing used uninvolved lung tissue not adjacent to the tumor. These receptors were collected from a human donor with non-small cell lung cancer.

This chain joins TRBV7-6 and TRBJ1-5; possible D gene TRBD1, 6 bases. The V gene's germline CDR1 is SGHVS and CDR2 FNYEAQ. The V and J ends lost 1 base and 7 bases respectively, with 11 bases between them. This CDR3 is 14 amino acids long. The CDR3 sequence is CASSLVGGGQPQHF. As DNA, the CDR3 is TGTGCCAGCAGCTTAGTAGGGGGAGGCCAGCCCCAGCATTTT.

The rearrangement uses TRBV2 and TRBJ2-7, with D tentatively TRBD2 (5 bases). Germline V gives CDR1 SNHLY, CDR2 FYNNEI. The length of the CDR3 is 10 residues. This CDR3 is CASSESDFIV. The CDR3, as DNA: TGTGCCAGCAGTGAATCGGACTTTATCGTC.

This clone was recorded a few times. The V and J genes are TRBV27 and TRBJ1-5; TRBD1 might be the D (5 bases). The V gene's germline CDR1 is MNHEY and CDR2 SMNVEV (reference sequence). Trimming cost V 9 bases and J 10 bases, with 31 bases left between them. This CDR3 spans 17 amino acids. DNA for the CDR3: TGTGCCAGAGCACACGTATCAGGGCTGGGGCGGTGTCAACCCCAGCATTTT. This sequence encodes CARAHVSGLGRCQPQHF.

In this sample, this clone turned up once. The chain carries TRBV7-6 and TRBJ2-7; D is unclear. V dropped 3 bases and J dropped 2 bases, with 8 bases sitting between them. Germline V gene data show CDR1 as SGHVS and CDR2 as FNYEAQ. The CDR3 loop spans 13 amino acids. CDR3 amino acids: CASSFNPTYEQYF. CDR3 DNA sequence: TGTGCCAGCAGCTTCAACCCTACCTACGAGCAGTACTTC.

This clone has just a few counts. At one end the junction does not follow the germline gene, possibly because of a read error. The CDR3 coding sequence is TGTGCCAGCAGCCCGTCAGGACAGCTACGAGATGGGTACACCTTC. Translation: CASSPSGQLRDGYTF. The V call is TRBV11-2, the J call TRBJ1-2; the D gene is possibly TRBD1 (6 bases). Germline V lookup: CDR1 SGHAT, CDR2 FQNNGV. The CDR3 covers 15 residues.

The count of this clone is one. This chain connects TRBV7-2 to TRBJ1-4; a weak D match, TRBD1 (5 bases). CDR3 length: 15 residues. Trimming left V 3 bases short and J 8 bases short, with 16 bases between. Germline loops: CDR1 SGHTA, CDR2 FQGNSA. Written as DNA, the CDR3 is TGTGCCAGCAGCTTTTTTTCCGGGGGGACGGAAAAACTGTTTTTT. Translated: CASSFFSGGTEKLFF.

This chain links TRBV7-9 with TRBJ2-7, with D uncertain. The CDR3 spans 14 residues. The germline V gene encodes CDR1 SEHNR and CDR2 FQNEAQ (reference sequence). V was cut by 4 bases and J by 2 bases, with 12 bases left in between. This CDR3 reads CASSSPPETYEQYF. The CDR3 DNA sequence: TGTGCCAGCAGCTCCCCCCCCGAAACCTACGAGCAGTACTTC.

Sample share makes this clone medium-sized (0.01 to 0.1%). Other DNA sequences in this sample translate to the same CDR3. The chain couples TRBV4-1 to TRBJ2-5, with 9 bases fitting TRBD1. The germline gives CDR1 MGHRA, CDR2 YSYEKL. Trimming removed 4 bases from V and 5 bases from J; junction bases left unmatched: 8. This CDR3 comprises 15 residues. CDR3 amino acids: CASSPEGQGRETQYF. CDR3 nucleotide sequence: TGCGCCAGCAGCCCAGAGGGACAGGGTCGGGAGACCCAGTACTTC.

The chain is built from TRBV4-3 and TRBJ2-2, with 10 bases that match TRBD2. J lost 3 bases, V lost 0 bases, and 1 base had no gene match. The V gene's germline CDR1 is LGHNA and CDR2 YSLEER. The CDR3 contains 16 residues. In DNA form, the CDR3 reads TGCGCCAGCAGCCAAGATGGGACTAGCGACACCGGGGAGCTGTTTTTT. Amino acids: CASSQDGTSDTGELFF.

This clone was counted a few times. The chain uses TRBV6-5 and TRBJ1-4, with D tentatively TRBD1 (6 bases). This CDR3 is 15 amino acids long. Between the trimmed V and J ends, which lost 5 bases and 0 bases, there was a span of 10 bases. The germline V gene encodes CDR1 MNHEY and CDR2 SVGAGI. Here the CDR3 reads CASSTKGATNEKLFF. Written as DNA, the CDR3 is TGTGCCAGCAGTACCAAGGGGGCAACTAATGAAAAACTGTTTTTT.

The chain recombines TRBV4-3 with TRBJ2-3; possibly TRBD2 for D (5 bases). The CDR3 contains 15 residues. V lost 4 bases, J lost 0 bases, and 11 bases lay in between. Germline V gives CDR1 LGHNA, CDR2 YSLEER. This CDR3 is CASSRGAASTDTQYF. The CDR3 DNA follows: TGCGCCAGCAGCCGGGGAGCGGCGAGCACAGATACGCAGTATTTT.

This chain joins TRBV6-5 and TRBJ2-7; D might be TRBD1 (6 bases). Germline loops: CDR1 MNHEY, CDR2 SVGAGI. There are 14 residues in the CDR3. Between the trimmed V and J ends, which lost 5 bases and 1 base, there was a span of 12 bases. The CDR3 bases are TGTGCCAGCAGTGATGACAGGAGTTCCTACGAGCAGTACTTC. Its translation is CASSDDRSSYEQYF.

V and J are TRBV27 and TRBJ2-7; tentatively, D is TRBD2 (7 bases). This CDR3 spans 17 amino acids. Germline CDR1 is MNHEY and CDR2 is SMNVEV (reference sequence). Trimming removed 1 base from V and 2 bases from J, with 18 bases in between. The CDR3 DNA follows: TGTGCCAGCAGTTTATGGGGGCTCGTGGGAGGGACCTACGAGCAGTACTTC. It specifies CASSLWGLVGGTYEQYF.

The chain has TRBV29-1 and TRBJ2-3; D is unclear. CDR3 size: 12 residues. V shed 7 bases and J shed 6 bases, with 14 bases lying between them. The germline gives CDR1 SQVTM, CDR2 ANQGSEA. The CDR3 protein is CSDRQYGDTQYF. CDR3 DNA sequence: TGCAGCGATAGGCAGTACGGGGATACGCAGTATTTT.

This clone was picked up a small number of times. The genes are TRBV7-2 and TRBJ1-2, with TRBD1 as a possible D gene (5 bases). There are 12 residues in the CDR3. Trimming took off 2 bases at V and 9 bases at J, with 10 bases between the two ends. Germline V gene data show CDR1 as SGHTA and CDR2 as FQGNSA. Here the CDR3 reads CASSLSGVRYTF. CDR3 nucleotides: TGTGCCAGCAGCTTATCGGGGGTTCGCTACACCTTC. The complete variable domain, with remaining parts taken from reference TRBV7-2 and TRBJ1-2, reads GAGVSQSPSNKVTEKGKDVELRCDPISGHTALYWYRQSLGQGLEFLIYFQGNSAPDKSGLPSDRFSAERTGGSVSTLTIQRTQQEDSAVYLCASSLSGVRYTFGSGTRLTVV.

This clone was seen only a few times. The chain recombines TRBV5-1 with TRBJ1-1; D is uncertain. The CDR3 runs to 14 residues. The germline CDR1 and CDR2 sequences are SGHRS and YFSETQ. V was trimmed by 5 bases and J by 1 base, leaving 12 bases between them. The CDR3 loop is CASRPPTENTEAFF. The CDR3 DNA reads TGCGCCAGCAGACCCCCCACAGAGAACACTGAAGCTTTCTTT.

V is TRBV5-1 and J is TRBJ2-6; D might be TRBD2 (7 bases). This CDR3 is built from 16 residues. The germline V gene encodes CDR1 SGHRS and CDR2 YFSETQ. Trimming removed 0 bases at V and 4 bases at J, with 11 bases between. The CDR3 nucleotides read TGCGCCAGCAGCTTGGCCGGGGGGCTCGGGGCCAACGTCCTGACTTTC. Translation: CASSLAGGLGANVLTF.

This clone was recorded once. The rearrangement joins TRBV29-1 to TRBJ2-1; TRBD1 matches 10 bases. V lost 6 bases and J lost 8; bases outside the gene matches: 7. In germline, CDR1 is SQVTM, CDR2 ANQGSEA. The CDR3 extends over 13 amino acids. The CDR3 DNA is TGCAGCGTCCCACCGGGACAGGGGTATGAGCAGTTCTTC. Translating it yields CSVPPGQGYEQFF.

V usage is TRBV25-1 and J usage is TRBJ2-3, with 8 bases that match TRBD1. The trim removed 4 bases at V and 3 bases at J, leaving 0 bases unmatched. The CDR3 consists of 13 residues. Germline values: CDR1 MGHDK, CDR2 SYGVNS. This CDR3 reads CASSGQGTDTQYF. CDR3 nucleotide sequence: TGTGCCAGCAGTGGACAGGGGACAGATACGCAGTATTTT. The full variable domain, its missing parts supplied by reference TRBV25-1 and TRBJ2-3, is EADIYQTPRYLVIGTGKKITLECSQTMGHDKMYWYQQDPGMELHLIHYSYGVNSTEKGDLSSESTVSRIRTEHFPLTLESARPSHTSQYLCASSGQGTDTQYFGPGTRLTVL.

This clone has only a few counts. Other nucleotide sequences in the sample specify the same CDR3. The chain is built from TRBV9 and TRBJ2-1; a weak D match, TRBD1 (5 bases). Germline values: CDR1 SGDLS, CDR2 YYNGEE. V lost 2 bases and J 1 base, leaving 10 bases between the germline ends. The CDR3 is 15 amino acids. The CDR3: CASSVVGVSYNEQFF. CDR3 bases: TGTGCCAGCAGCGTTGTAGGGGTTTCCTACAATGAGCAGTTCTTC. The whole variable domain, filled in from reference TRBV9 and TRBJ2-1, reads DSGVTQTPKHLITATGQRVTLRCSPRSGDLSVYWYQQSLDQGLQFLIQYYNGEERAKGNILERFSAQQFPDLHSELNLSSLELGDSALYFCASSVVGVSYNEQFFGPGTRLTVL.

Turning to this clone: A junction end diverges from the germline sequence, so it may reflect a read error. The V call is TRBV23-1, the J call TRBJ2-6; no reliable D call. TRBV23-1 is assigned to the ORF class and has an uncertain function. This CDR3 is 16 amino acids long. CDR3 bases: TGCGCCAGCAGTCAATCGGCCCTCTCTCGGGCCAACGTCCTGACTTTC. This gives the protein CASSQSALSRANVLTF.

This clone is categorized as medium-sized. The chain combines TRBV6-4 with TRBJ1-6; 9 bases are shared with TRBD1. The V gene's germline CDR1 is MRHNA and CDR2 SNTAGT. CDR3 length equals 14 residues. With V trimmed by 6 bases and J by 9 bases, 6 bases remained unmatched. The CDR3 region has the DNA TGTGCCAGCAGATACAGGGGGCATGGTTCACCCCTCCACTTT. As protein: CASRYRGHGSPLHF.

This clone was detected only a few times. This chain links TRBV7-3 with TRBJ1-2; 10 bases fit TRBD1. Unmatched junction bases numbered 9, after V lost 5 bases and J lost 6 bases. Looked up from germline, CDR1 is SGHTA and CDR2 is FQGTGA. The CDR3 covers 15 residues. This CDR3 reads CASSPGQGGLDGYTF. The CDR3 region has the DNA TGTGCCAGCAGCCCAGGACAGGGGGGATTAGATGGCTACACCTTC. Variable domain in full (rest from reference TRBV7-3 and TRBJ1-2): GAGVSQTPSNKVTEKGKYVELRCDPISGHTALYWYRQSLGQGPEFLIYFQGTGAADDSGLPNDRFFAVRPEGSVSTLKIQRTERGDSAVYLCASSPGQGGLDGYTFGSGTRLTVV.

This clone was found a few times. CDR3 residues: CASSWGPGGAETQYF. The CDR3 coding sequence is TGTGCCAGCAGTTGGGGACCCGGAGGCGCGGAGACCCAGTACTTC. The chain employs TRBV6-5 and TRBJ2-5; D tentatively reads TRBD1 or TRBD2 (5 bases each). The CDR3 loop spans 15 amino acids. The ends were cut back, 4 bases at V and 5 bases at J, with 17 bases in the middle. In germline, CDR1 is MNHEY, CDR2 SVGAGI.

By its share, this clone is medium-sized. The CDR3 loop reads CASSKGLADYEQYF. The CDR3, as DNA: TGTGCCAGCAGCAAGGGACTAGCGGACTACGAGCAGTACTTC. The V and J genes are TRBV13 and TRBJ2-7; 11 bases fit TRBD2. Germline trimming cut 5 bases from V and 3 bases from J; bases unmatched to any gene: 3. This CDR3 has 14 amino acids. From germline, CDR1 is PRHDT and CDR2 FYEKMQ (reference sequence).

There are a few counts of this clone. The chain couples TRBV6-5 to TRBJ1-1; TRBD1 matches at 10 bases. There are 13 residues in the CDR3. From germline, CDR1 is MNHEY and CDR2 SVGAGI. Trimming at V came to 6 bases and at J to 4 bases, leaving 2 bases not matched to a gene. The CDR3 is CASRRQGATEAFF. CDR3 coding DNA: TGTGCCAGCAGAAGACAGGGGGCCACTGAAGCTTTCTTT.